This T cell receptor (beta chain) was observed in a study of blood T cell repertoires in COVID-19. Across the study: Researchers got acute and convalescent COVID-19 samples from the United States, Italy and Spain. T cells, B-cell-depleted T cells, or PBMCs supplied cDNA or gDNA.

The CDR3 extends over 13 amino acids. Germline trimming cut 2 bases from V and 10 bases from J; bases unmatched to any gene: 7. Looked up from germline, CDR1 is LGHDT and CDR2 is YNNKEL (reference sequence). Per the original methods: It was from reference gene primer amplification that nucleated cell counts were estimated. Produced via immunoSEQ multiplex PCR; TCRdb's table is partial and in-frame only. V and J calls and clone size are those listed in that table; D and trimming were worked out from the DNA. The sample gives over 130,000 clones, roughly 84% of which show up once; 3% to 5% is in the top ten.

This TCR was sampled from a woman aged 55-69 years with acute or convalescent COVID-19. Sequenced sample: peripheral blood. The gene calls are TRBV3-1 (or the pseudogene TRBV3-2) and TRBJ1-1; 7 bases map to TRBD1. The CDR3 loop reads CASSQILTGLAFF. The CDR3 DNA sequence: TGTGCCAGCAGCCAAATATTGACAGGGCTAGCTTTCTTT.